This T cell receptor (beta chain) was retrieved from a study of CD8+CD57+ T cells in acquired aplastic anemia (dated by TCRdb to the late 2010s). As for the study more broadly: On average, sorted CD4+ and CD8+ cells yielded 3.2 ug of extracted DNA, with a range of roughly 0.17 to 27.4 ug. CD8+CD57+ expansion was defined as a frequency above the mean frequency observed in healthy subjects.

Genomic DNA served as template for TCR beta VDJ combination and CDR3 sequence profiling. An Illumina HiSeq 2000 was the platform used for TCR repertoire sequencing. The study's processing was this. Repertoires were assessed using TRBV/TRBJ rearrangement plots, CDR3 size and DJ length profiles, and Simpson's diversity index. The immunodominant clone was defined as the most abundant DNA sequence in deep sequencing data. CDR3 amino acid sequences were checked for sharing between subjects and were compared against published repertoires and the VDJdb database. In TCRdb, the public reads were trimmed at Q25 with fastp and aligned with MiXCR, with productive beta chains retained. Every entry covers one CDR3 protein and lists the most common genes and DNA from its rows. The V and J calls shown here were made by TCRdb, not taken from the authors' results. The sample contains over 150,000 distinct CDR3 sequences, 71% of them found a single time. 35% to 50% of the sample comes from the top ten.

Patients chosen for sequencing had shown expansion of CD8+CD57+ cells by flow cytometry. Every patient had severe acquired aplastic anemia, diagnosed using the International Study of Aplastic Anemia and Agranulocytosis and Camitta criteria. Patients had received no therapy at the time of blood sampling. In this study, sorted CD4+ and CD8+ T cells from the blood of healthy subjects and of severe aplastic anemia patients had their TCR repertoires deep-sequenced. Patients were enrolled in the USA under clinicaltrials.gov protocols 00001620, 01623167, 00001397, 00071045, 00081523 and 00961064. Ficoll-Paque density gradient centrifugation was used to isolate peripheral blood mononuclear cells. Before DNA was extracted, CD4+ and CD8+ T cells were sorted using either FACS or magnetic beads. Turning to this clonotype: This clone's antigen is unknown. Nothing much larger sits one base from this clone, and base qualities are not available.

What the authors observed across the whole study: Patients and healthy controls showed no significant difference in CD8+ Simpson's diversity (P=0.060). Although roughly 29 CD8+ CDR3 sequences were shared by patients and controls, these sequences appeared highly expressed in patients and within the immunodominant clones of patients.

Taken from the germline V gene (reference sequence), the CDR1 and CDR2 loops are DFQATT and SNEGSKA. V sheds 5 bases and J sheds 1 base, leaving 14 bases between their ends. Taken from cysteine to phenylalanine, the CDR3 has 14 residues. The only DNA kept is the CDR3, 42 bases in frame from the first base. The sequence was collected from a human donor with aplastic anemia. In this chain, TRBV20-1 is recombined with TRBJ2-5; D gene: possibly TRBD2, on 6 matching bases. Material for sequencing was sorted CD4+, CD8+, or CD8+CD57+ T cells (not recorded which) from PBMCs. In nucleotide form, the sequence is TGCAGTGCTTTAGAGGGGCGGGGCCAAGAGACCCAGTACTTC. Its translation reads: CSALEGRGQETQYF.